This T cell receptor beta chain was identified during a study of T cell clusters in autoimmune cytopenias (dated by TCRdb to the late 2010s). Describing the broader study: TRB sequencing reached a median depth of approximately 50,000 reads per sample and yielded a median of roughly 2,500 distinct TRB clonotypes per sample. The goal of the study was to determine whether autoimmune cytopenia patients have a disease-specific immune repertoire signature that could serve as a blood-based biomarker. Alongside healthy, CLL and autoimmune hepatitis controls, autoimmune cytopenia patients had their peripheral blood TRB and IGH repertoires sequenced at active disease and again during treatment follow-up. On the study overall, not on this receptor specifically: TRB repertoire shifts, with less even repertoires in secondary cytopenia and CLL, mostly reflected lymphoma bias rather than autoimmunity. The T cell clusters were defined only in silico, and the functional role of the clusters was left to be validated experimentally. Healthy donors had almost three times as many exclusive TRB clusters as active autoimmune hepatitis patients, a finding consistent with an autoimmunity-wide signature. GLIPH results suggested that primary autoimmune cytopenia patients were missing physiological T cell clusters, with 51 clusters found only in healthy donors compared with 15 to 20 found only in patients. In the comparison of secondary cytopenia with CLL, the cluster-lack signature was not observed, apparently because the dominant lymphoma-associated repertoire masked the signature.

Comment on this clonotype: It lacks a known antigen.

For each sample, TRB amplification used about 250 ng of peripheral blood genomic DNA, equal to 35,000 to 45,000 genome equivalents. To amplify TRB rearrangements, a touch-down multiplex PCR protocol was run with the TRB-A and TRB-B primer pools combined in a single tube. Illumina adapters and sample indices were attached to the amplicons through two consecutive PCR reactions using Phusion HS II polymerase. After gel purification with the NucleoSpin Gel and PCR Clean-up kit, the amplicons were quantified by Qubit and checked for quality on an Agilent 2100 Bioanalyzer. Sequencing of the libraries was done on an Illumina MiSeq with 600-cycle, single-indexed, paired-end runs. As for the original processing: TRB reads were aligned and assembled with MiXCR version 2.1.12 using the default MiXCR reference library. A clone was defined by each unique CDR3 nucleotide sequence, and the analysis included only productive sequences with two or more reads. Repertoire diversity was assessed by alpha-parameterized diversity profiles (alpha 0 to 5), including Shannon (alpha 1) and Simpson (alpha 2) indices, computed with an R script. Combinatorial TRB VJ usage was calculated with the tcR package and was compared between cohorts by principal component analysis performed with ade4. TCRbeta CDR3s were clustered with GLIPH on cohort pairs matched by age and read depth, and cluster frequencies were compared by Wilcoxon test. The reads were reprocessed in TCRdb, with one entry per CDR3 protein sequence and no accompanying DNA. V and J calls and clone size were set by TCRdb, not the authors. The sample's table covers about 8,100 distinct CDR3 sequences. In total, the top ten clones hold 6% of the sample.

CDR3 length: 13 amino acids, cysteine to phenylalanine. Only the protein is on record. The germline V gene provides CDR1 SGHDT and CDR2 YYEEEE. This sequence uses TRBV5-6 and TRBJ1-1; no DNA is available, so the TRBD1 call from TCRdb remains unchecked. Sequenced: peripheral blood. This receptor was obtained from a human donor with an autoimmune cytopenia or autoimmune hepatitis (not recorded which). The CDR3 region: CASRGTTGGEAFF.